Listed below are T cell receptor beta chains from one sample, sequenced in a study of blood T cells in healthy people across ages. MiXCR, applied by TCRdb to the 5' RACE reads, yields one record per CDR3 protein. Of around 750,000 distinct CDR3 sequences in the sample, about 53% were seen once. The sequencing input was blood. The receptors shown here come from an elderly man in good health. CDR3s include the opening cysteine and the closing phenylalanine or tryptophan. The D gene is left open where the match is weak. Where a row states a size, it is once, few, many or the class of an expanded clone; other rows omit it.

clone size: few
J gene: TRBJ1-2
V gene: TRBV20-1
D gene: .
CDR3 protein: CSARDSGYGYTF
CDR3 DNA: TGCAGTGCTAGAGATTCCGGGTATGGCTACACCTTC

clone size: .
J gene: TRBJ2-7
V gene: TRBV7-8
D gene: .
CDR3 protein: CASSYSVWQNYEQYF
CDR3 DNA: TGTGCCAGCAGCTATAGCGTATGGCAGAACTACGAGCAGTACTTC

clone size: .
J gene: TRBJ2-3
V gene: TRBV7-9
D gene: .
CDR3 protein: CASSLSIRYAYF
CDR3 DNA: TGTGCCAGCAGCTTAAGCATCAGATACGCGTATTTT

clone size: .
J gene: TRBJ2-1
V gene: TRBV2
D gene: .
CDR3 protein: CASSEGQLNEQFF
CDR3 DNA: TGTGCCAGCAGTGAAGGACAGCTCAATGAGCAGTTCTTC

clone size: .
J gene: TRBJ2-7
V gene: TRBV3-1
D gene: .
CDR3 protein: CASSQPPSWEQYF
CDR3 DNA: TGTGCCAGCAGCCAACCACCCTCATGGGAGCAGTACTTC

clone size: once
J gene: TRBJ2-4
V gene: TRBV27
D gene: .
CDR3 protein: CASSLTLGQMYF
CDR3 DNA: TGTGCCAGCAGTCTTACCTTAGGACAGATGTACTTC

clone size: .
J gene: TRBJ2-5
V gene: TRBV12-3/TRBV12-4
D gene: .
CDR3 protein: CASSTGLYNEQYF
CDR3 DNA: TGTGCCAGCAGCACGGGACTCTACAATGAGCAGTACTTC

clone size: .
J gene: TRBJ1-1
V gene: TRBV27
D gene: TRBD1
CDR3 protein: CASSGAQGVGTEAFF
CDR3 DNA: TGTGCCAGCAGTGGGGCCCAGGGGGTGGGTACGGAAGCTTTCTTT

clone size: .
J gene: TRBJ2-1
V gene: TRBV7-3
D gene: .
CDR3 protein: CASSPPGRNEQFF
CDR3 DNA: TGTGCCAGCTCCCCTCCAGGACGGAATGAGCAGTTCTTC

clone size: .
J gene: TRBJ1-2
V gene: TRBV6-1
D gene: .
CDR3 protein: CASSGFINYGYTF
CDR3 DNA: TGTGCCAGCAGTGGATTCATTAACTATGGCTACACCTTC

clone size: few
J gene: TRBJ2-1
V gene: TRBV29-1
D gene: TRBD2
CDR3 protein: CSVEVASGRANEQFF
CDR3 DNA: TGCAGCGTTGAAGTTGCTAGCGGGAGAGCCAATGAGCAGTTCTTC

clone size: many
J gene: TRBJ2-1
V gene: TRBV6-4
D gene: TRBD1
CDR3 protein: CASSGTGEGQGEQFF
CDR3 DNA: TGTGCCAGCAGTGGAACAGGGGAAGGGCAGGGTGAGCAGTTCTTC

clone size: once
J gene: TRBJ1-2
V gene: TRBV28
D gene: .
CDR3 protein: CASSLPGRFQTYGYTF
CDR3 DNA: TGTGCCAGCAGTTTACCCGGCCGGTTCCAGACCTATGGCTACACCTTC

clone size: .
J gene: TRBJ2-7
V gene: TRBV7-9
D gene: TRBD1
CDR3 protein: CASSHHQTGGDEQYF
CDR3 DNA: TGTGCCAGCAGCCACCACCAGACAGGGGGCGACGAGCAGTACTTC

clone size: .
J gene: TRBJ2-7
V gene: TRBV7-2
D gene: .
CDR3 protein: CASSLGPAAYEQYF
CDR3 DNA: TGTGCCAGCAGCTTAGGTCCCGCCGCCTACGAGCAGTACTTC

clone size: .
J gene: TRBJ1-4
V gene: TRBV29-1
D gene: TRBD1
CDR3 protein: CSVRDSHEKLFF
CDR3 DNA: TGCAGCGTTCGGGACAGTCATGAAAAACTGTTTTTT

clone size: few
J gene: TRBJ2-7
V gene: TRBV21-1
D gene: .
CDR3 protein: CAGLVQYF
CDR3 DNA: TGTGCAGGGTTAGTGCAGTACTTC